The present T cell receptor (beta chain) was sequenced within a study of blood T cells in healthy people across ages. This clonotype has just a few counts. Then a second PCR, running roughly 7 to 11 cycles, was carried out with a sample-barcoded 5' primer and a J-beta primer mix. Each CDR3 protein is one row after TCRdb ran MiXCR on the 5' RACE reads. Of 850,000 to 1,100,000 distinct CDR3 sequences listed, around two fifths are singletons. This CDR3 has 15 residues. Germline CDR1 and CDR2: MNHNS and SASEGT. V lost 6 bases and J lost 7; bases outside the gene matches: 7. The sequenced material came from blood. The chain employs TRBV6-1 and TRBJ1-6, with 9 positions matching TRBD1. This sequence was found in a man in his late teens or twenties in good health. The CDR3 DNA reads as TGTGCCAGCAGCGAACCGGGACAGGGAAATTCACCCCTCCACTTT. Protein sequence: CASSEPGQGNSPLHF.